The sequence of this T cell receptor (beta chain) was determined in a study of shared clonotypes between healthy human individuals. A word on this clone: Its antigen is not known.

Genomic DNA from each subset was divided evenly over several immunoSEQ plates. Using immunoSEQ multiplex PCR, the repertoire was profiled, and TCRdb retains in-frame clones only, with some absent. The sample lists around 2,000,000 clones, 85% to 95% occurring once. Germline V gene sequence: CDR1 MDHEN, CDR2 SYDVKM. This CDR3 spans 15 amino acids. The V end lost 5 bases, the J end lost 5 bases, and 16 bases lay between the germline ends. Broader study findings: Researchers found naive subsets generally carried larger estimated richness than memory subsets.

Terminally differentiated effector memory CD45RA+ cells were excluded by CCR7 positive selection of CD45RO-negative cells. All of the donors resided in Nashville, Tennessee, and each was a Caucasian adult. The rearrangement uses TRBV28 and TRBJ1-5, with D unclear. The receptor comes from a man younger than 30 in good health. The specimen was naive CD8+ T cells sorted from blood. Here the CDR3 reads CASSPHMVGDQPQHF. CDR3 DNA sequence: TGTGCCAGCAGTCCCCACATGGTTGGGGATCAGCCCCAGCATTTT.